These T cell receptor beta chains were read from a single sample in a study of T cell changes during pregnancy in multiple sclerosis. Generated by immunoSEQ multiplex PCR, the TCRdb table keeps only in-frame clones and is missing some. Of approximately 60,000 clones in the sample, about 91% were seen once. The sequenced sample was CD4+ T cells from peripheral blood mononuclear cells, obtained in the second trimester of pregnancy. The receptors derive from a female donor with multiple sclerosis, enrolled in a pregnancy study. CDR3s include the opening cysteine and the closing phenylalanine or tryptophan. D genes are given only for firm matches. Expanded clones get a size class; other rows say once, few or many, or leave the size out.

.	TRBV19	.	TRBJ2-5	TGTGCCAGTAGTTTCACCGGGACCCAGTACTTC	CASSFTGTQYF
.	TRBV19	TRBD1	TRBJ1-2	TGTGCCAGTACCGGGACAGTCTATGGCTACACCTTC	CASTGTVYGYTF
.	TRBV29-1	TRBD1	TRBJ2-1	TGCAGCGTTGGGGACCGGGACAGGCCCTTCTTC	CSVGDRDRPFF
once	TRBV7-8	.	TRBJ2-7	TGTGCCAGCAGCCTTATGACAGGCACCTACGAGCAGTACTTC	CASSLMTGTYEQYF
.	TRBV7-9	.	TRBJ2-7	TGTGCCAGCAGCTTAGGTTCCAGCGGAGGCTACGAGCAGTACTTC	CASSLGSSGGYEQYF
.	TRBV5-4	.	TRBJ2-6	TGTGCCAGCAGCGAGACACACCGCTCTGGGGCCAACGTCCTGACTTTC	CASSETHRSGANVLTF
.	TRBV9	TRBD2	TRBJ2-1	TGTGCCAGCAGCGTAGGTATGGCGGGGGGGCCTATGAATGAGCAGTTCTTC	CASSVGMAGGPMNEQFF
.	TRBV5-1	TRBD1	TRBJ1-2	TGCGCCAGCAGCCAAGGGACAGCTAGGGATGGCTACACCTTC	CASSQGTARDGYTF
.	TRBV30	TRBD1	TRBJ1-3	TGTGCCTGGAGTGTCGGGACAGGGCCTGGAAACACCATATATTTT	CAWSVGTGPGNTIYF
.	TRBV5-1	TRBD1	TRBJ2-1	TGCGCCAGCAGCTTGCGGGACAGGGGAAGTGAGCAGTTCTTC	CASSLRDRGSEQFF
.	TRBV5-1	.	TRBJ2-3	TGCGCCAGCAGCTTGGAGGGACTCCTCCAGTATTTT	CASSLEGLLQYF
.	TRBV4-1	.	TRBJ1-3	TGCGCCAGCAGTGGTACTTCAGGCCTACCTCCTGGAAACACCATATATTTT	CASSGTSGLPPGNTIYF
.	TRBV27	.	TRBJ1-4	TGTGCCAGCAGTTTATCGAAAGGGGCGTTTGAAAAACTGTTTTTT	CASSLSKGAFEKLFF
.	TRBV6-1	.	TRBJ1-1	TGTGCCAGCAGTGGGGGCAGGGCTGGTACTGAAGCTTTCTTT	CASSGGRAGTEAFF
.	TRBV7-2	TRBD1	TRBJ1-4	TGTGCCAGCAGCTTTACAGGACAGGGGGCTGAAAAACTGTTTTTT	CASSFTGQGAEKLFF
.	TRBV7-3	TRBD2	TRBJ2-7	TGTGCCAGCAGCTCCGTTTGGCGGGAGGGCGATTGCGAGCAGTACTTC	CASSSVWREGDCEQYF
.	TRBV30	.	TRBJ2-6	TGTGCCTGGACTGGGACTTATGGGGCTGGGGCCAACGTCCTGACTTTC	CAWTGTYGAGANVLTF
.	TRBV5-1	TRBD2	TRBJ2-2	TGCGCCAGCAGCATCGCCCCCCCGGGACTAGCGGGAGCCGGGGAGCTGTTTTTT	CASSIAPPGLAGAGELFF
.	TRBV5-1	TRBD1	TRBJ2-5	TGCGCCAGCAGCTTGGTGGGGACAGGGGTCCAAGAGACCCAGTACTTC	CASSLVGTGVQETQYF
.	TRBV2	TRBD1	TRBJ1-6	TGTGCCAGCAGTGAAATCGGACAGGGGTATAATTCACCCCTCCACTTT	CASSEIGQGYNSPLHF
.	TRBV29-1	.	TRBJ1-5	TGCAGCATTCAGGGGCGCAATCAGCCCCAGCATTTT	CSIQGRNQPQHF
.	TRBV6-1	.	TRBJ2-5	TGTGCCAGCAGCCCAGTTATGCAAGAGACCCAGTACTTC	CASSPVMQETQYF
.	TRBV28	TRBD2	TRBJ2-7	TGTGCCAGCCTAGCGGGGGGGCCGATGGGCGAGCAGTACTTC	CASLAGGPMGEQYF
.	TRBV9	.	TRBJ1-1	TGTGCCAGCAGCGATGGCGCTGGTTTAGGACATCGAAACACTGAAGCTTTCTTT	CASSDGAGLGHRNTEAFF
.	TRBV12-5	.	TRBJ1-1	TGTGCTAGTGGTTTCAGCGGGCAGGTAGAAATGAACACTGAAGCTTTCTTT	CASGFSGQVEMNTEAFF
.	TRBV19	TRBD2	TRBJ2-3	TGTGCCAGTAGTGGACTAGCGGGGTTTACAGATACGCAGTATTTT	CASSGLAGFTDTQYF
few	TRBV6-5	.	TRBJ1-2	TGTGCCAGCAGTTCCATCCTGGACAGCAACTATGGCTACACCTTC	CASSSILDSNYGYTF
.	TRBV30	TRBD1	TRBJ1-2	TGTGCCTGGAGTGACCCCGACAGGGGGCGAAGTGGCTACACCTTC	CAWSDPDRGRSGYTF
.	TRBV27	TRBD1	TRBJ1-2	TGTGCCAGCAGTTCGCCCGGGACAGCCCCTGCTTTC	CASSSPGTAPAF
.	TRBV27	TRBD2	TRBJ2-1	TGTGCCAGCAGTTTAGGCGGGGGGCTCTTGAATGAGCAGTTCTTC	CASSLGGGLLNEQFF
once	TRBV7-9	.	TRBJ1-1	TGTGCCAGCAGCGCCCTACAGGCGGAGGGAGACACTGAAGCTTTCTTT	CASSALQAEGDTEAFF
.	TRBV18	TRBD2	TRBJ2-5	TGTGCCAGCTCGCCTATAGCGGGGGAAGAGACCCAGTACTTC	CASSPIAGEETQYF
.	TRBV9	.	TRBJ1-3	TGTGCCAGCAGCAGCGACGTCCGCTCTGGAAACACCATATATTTT	CASSSDVRSGNTIYF
.	TRBV6-1	TRBD2	TRBJ2-5	TGTGCCAGCAGTGACCCGGGGAGGGAAGAGACCCAGTACTTC	CASSDPGREETQYF
few	TRBV10-3	TRBD2	TRBJ2-1	TGTGCCATCAGACAAAGGACTAGCGGGCCGGGTCTACTTTACAATGAGCAGTTCTTC	CAIRQRTSGPGLLYNEQFF
.	TRBV2	TRBD2	TRBJ2-1	TGTGCCAGCAGAGGGGCGGGGGGGTACAATGAGCAGTTCTTC	CASRGAGGYNEQFF
.	TRBV7-6	TRBD1	TRBJ1-4	TGTGCCAGCAGTTCCCGGACAGGCCCGGGGACTAATGAAAAACTGTTTTTT	CASSSRTGPGTNEKLFF
.	TRBV25-1	TRBD1	TRBJ1-2	TGTGCCAGCCGGGACAGGGGAAAGGATGGCTACACCTTC	CASRDRGKDGYTF
once	TRBV19	TRBD2	TRBJ2-7	TGTGCCAGTAGTTTAGCGGGAGAGGGCTACGAGCAGTACTTC	CASSLAGEGYEQYF
.	TRBV4-2	TRBD2	TRBJ2-5	TGTGCCAGCAGCCAAAGACAGCGGGGGGGCCTGGAGACCCAGTACTTC	CASSQRQRGGLETQYF
.	TRBV2	.	TRBJ2-2	TGTGCCAGCGGTAATTCTGTAGCCGGGGAGCTGTTTTTT	CASGNSVAGELFF
.	TRBV28	.	TRBJ1-5	TGTGCCAGCAAAAGCGGCAATCAGCCCCAGCATTTT	CASKSGNQPQHF
.	TRBV30	TRBD1	TRBJ1-4	TGTGCCTGGAGTAGCCCCGGGACAGGGGGCGAAAAACTGTTTTTT	CAWSSPGTGGEKLFF
.	TRBV5-1	.	TRBJ1-1	TGCGCCAGCAGCCTAGCTGATCTGGGGTACCCCAACACTGAAGCTTTCTTT	CASSLADLGYPNTEAFF
once	TRBV5-4	.	TRBJ2-2	TGTGCCAGCAGCCTGGGACTCCCCAACACCGGGGAGCTGTTTTTT	CASSLGLPNTGELFF
.	TRBV19	.	TRBJ1-2	TGTGCCAGTAGTATGACAGGTGTATATGGCTACACCTTC	CASSMTGVYGYTF
.	TRBV6-6	TRBD2	TRBJ2-7	TGTGCCAGCAGGTCCGGGAGGGCCTATCCCGAGCAGTACTTC	CASRSGRAYPEQYF
.	TRBV5-8	TRBD1	TRBJ1-5	TGTGCCAGCAGTTTGCAGGGGGTGGAGAATCAGCCCCAGCATTTT	CASSLQGVENQPQHF
.	TRBV30	TRBD1	TRBJ1-6	TGTGCCTGGACAGGGGGGTTTGATTCACCCCTCCACTTT	CAWTGGFDSPLHF
.	TRBV18	.	TRBJ1-3	TGTGCCAGCTCACCCAGTCCTGGGTCGAGACAAGGCGGAAACACCATATATTTT	CASSPSPGSRQGGNTIYF
.	TRBV2	TRBD1	TRBJ1-2	TGTGCCAGCAGTGTTCTTGGACAGGGGGGGAACTATGGCTACACCTTC	CASSVLGQGGNYGYTF
.	TRBV2	TRBD2	TRBJ2-1	TGTGCCAGCAGTGAAGAGCGGGGGGCCTACAATGAGCAGTTCTTC	CASSEERGAYNEQFF
.	TRBV6-6	.	TRBJ1-2	TGTGCCAGCGGCGGACTGCCTCCTAACTATGGCTACACCTTC	CASGGLPPNYGYTF
.	TRBV7-9	.	TRBJ1-2	TGTGCCAGCAGCTCCACTCTTACTGGAGGCTATGGCTACACCTTC	CASSSTLTGGYGYTF
.	TRBV30	.	TRBJ2-3	TGTGCCTGGAGTGTACTAGGAACAGATACGCAGTATTTT	CAWSVLGTDTQYF
.	TRBV27	.	TRBJ1-2	TGTGCCAGCAGTTTGGCGGGATTCGGGACGGCAAACTATGGCTACACCTTC	CASSLAGFGTANYGYTF
.	TRBV19	TRBD1	TRBJ1-1	TGTGCCAGTAGTATAAGGTTAGGGGGCCTTCTGCTCGCTTTCTTT	CASSIRLGGLLLAFF
.	TRBV28	TRBD1	TRBJ1-4	TGTGCCAGCAGTTTATTGGGACAGGGGACTCTTAATGAAAAACTGTTTTTT	CASSLLGQGTLNEKLFF
.	TRBV27	.	TRBJ2-1	TGTGCCAGCAGTTCGGCTAGCGTTTACAATGAGCAGTTCTTC	CASSSASVYNEQFF